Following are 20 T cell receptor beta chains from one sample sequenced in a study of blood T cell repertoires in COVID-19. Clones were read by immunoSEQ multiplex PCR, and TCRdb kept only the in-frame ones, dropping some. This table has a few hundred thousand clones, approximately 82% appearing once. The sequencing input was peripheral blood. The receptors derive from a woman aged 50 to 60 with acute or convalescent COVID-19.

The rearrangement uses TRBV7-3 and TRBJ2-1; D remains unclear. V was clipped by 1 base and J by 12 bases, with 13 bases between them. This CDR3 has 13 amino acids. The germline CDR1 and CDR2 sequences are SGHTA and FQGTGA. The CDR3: CASSLSSLDGQFF. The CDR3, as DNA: TGTGCCAGCAGCTTAAGTTCCCTAGACGGGCAGTTCTTC. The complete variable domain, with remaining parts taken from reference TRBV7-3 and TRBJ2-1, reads GAGVSQTPSNKVTEKGKYVELRCDPISGHTALYWYRQSLGQGPEFLIYFQGTGAADDSGLPNDRFFAVRPEGSVSTLKIQRTERGDSAVYLCASSLSSLDGQFFGPGTRLTVL.

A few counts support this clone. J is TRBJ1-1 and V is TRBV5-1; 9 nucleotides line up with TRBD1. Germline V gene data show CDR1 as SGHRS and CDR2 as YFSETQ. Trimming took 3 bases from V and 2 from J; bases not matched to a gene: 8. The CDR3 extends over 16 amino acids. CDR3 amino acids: CASSWGQGGLNTEAFF. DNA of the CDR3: TGCGCCAGCAGCTGGGGACAGGGAGGTCTAAACACTGAAGCTTTCTTT.

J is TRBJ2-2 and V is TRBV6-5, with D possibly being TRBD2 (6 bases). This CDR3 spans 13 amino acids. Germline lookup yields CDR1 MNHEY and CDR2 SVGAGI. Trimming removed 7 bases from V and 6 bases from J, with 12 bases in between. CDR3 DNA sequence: TGTGCCAGCAATTGGCGGGAATCCGGGGAGCTGTTTTTT. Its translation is CASNWRESGELFF.

This CDR3 reads CASSPLRYGGEQFF. The CDR3 DNA sequence: TGTGCCAGCAGCCCCTTGAGGTACGGGGGTGAGCAGTTCTTC. This chain links TRBV9 with TRBJ2-1; D might be TRBD2 (6 bases). Germline V gives CDR1 SGDLS, CDR2 YYNGEE. This CDR3 region has 14 residues. Trimming pared 4 bases from V and 9 bases from J, leaving 17 bases between.

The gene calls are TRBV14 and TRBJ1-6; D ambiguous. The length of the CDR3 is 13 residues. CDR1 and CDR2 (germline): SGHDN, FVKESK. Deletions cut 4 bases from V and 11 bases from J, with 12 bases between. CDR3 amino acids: CASSPGPFPPLHF. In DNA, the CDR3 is TGTGCCAGCAGCCCCGGTCCGTTCCCACCCCTCCACTTT.

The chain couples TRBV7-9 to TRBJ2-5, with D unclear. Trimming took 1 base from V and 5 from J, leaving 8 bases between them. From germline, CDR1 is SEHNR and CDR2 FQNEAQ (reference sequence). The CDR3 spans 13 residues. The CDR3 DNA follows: TGTGCCAGCAGCTTAGTGAGAGCGGAGACCCAGTACTTC. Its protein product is CASSLVRAETQYF.

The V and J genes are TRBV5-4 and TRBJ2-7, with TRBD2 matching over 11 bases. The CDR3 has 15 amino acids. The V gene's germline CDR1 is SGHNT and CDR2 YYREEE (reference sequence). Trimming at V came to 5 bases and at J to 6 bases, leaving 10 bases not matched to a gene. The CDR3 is CASSKGTSGGVEQYF. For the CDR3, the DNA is TGTGCCAGCAGTAAAGGGACTAGCGGAGGGGTCGAGCAGTACTTC.

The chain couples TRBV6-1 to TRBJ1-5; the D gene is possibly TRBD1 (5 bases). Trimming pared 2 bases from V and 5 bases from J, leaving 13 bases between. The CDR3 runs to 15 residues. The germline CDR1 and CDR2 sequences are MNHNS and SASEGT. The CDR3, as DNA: TGTGCCAGCAGTGAACTCCCAGGGAAAGATCAGCCCCAGCATTTT. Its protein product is CASSELPGKDQPQHF.

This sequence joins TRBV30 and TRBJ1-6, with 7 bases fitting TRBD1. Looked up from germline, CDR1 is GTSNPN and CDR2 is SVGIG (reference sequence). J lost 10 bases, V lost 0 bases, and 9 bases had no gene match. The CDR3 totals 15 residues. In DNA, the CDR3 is TGTGCCTGGAGTGTACCCGCCCGACAGGGCTCACCCCTCCACTTT. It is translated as CAWSVPARQGSPLHF.

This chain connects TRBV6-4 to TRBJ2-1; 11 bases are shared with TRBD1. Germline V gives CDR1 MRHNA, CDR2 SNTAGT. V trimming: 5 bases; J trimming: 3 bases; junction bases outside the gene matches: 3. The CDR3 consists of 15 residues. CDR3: CASSPGTGGYNEQFF. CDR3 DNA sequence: TGTGCCAGCAGTCCCGGGACAGGGGGCTACAATGAGCAGTTCTTC.

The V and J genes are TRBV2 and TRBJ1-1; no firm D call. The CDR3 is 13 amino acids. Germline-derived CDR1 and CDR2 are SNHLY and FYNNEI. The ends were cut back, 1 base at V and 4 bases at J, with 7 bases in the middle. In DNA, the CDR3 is TGTGCCAGCAGTGAAGAGCACAGCACTGAAGCTTTCTTT. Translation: CASSEEHSTEAFF.

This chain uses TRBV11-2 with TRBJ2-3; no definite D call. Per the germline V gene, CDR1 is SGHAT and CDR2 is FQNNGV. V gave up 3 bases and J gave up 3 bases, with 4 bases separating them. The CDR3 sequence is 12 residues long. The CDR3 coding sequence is TGTGCCAGCAGCTTTCAGACAGATACGCAGTATTTT. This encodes CASSFQTDTQYF.

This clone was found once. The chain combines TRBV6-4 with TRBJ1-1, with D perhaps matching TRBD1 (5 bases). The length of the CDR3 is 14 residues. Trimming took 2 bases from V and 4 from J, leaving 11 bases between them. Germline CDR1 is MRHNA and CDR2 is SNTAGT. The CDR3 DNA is TGTGCCAGCAGTGACAGGGGTGGGGTCACTGAAGCTTTCTTT. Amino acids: CASSDRGGVTEAFF.

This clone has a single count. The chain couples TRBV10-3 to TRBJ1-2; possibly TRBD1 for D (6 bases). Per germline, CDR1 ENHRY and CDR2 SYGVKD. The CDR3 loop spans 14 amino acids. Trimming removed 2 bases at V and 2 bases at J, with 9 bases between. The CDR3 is CAISERQANYGYTF. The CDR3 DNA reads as TGTGCCATCAGTGAGCGACAGGCGAACTATGGCTACACCTTC.

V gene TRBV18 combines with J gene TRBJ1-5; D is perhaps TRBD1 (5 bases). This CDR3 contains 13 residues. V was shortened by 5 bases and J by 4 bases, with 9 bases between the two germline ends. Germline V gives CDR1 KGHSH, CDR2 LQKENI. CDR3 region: CASSSDRNQPQHF. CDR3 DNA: TGTGCCAGCTCATCCGACAGAAATCAGCCCCAGCATTTT.

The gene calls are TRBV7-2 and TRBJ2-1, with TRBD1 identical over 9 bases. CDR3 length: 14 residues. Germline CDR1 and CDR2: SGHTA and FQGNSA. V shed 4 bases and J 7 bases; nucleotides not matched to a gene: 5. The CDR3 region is CASSSRQGENEQFF. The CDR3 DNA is TGTGCCAGCAGCTCCAGACAGGGGGAAAATGAGCAGTTCTTC.

In nucleotides, the CDR3 is TGTGCCAGCAGCTCAGCGGGCGAGCAGTTCTTC. Protein: CASSSAGEQFF. V is TRBV6-5 and J is TRBJ2-1, with TRBD2 as a possible D gene (6 bases). Trimming removed 6 bases at V and 10 bases at J, with 10 bases between. Per germline, CDR1 MNHEY and CDR2 SVGAGI. The CDR3 consists of 11 residues.

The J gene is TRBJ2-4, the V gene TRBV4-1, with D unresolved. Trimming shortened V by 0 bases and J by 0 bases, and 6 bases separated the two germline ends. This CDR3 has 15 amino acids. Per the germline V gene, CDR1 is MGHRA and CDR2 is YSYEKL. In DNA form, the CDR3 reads TGCGCCAGCAGCCAAGAGAGAGTAGCCAAAAACATTCAGTACTTC. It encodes CASSQERVAKNIQYF.

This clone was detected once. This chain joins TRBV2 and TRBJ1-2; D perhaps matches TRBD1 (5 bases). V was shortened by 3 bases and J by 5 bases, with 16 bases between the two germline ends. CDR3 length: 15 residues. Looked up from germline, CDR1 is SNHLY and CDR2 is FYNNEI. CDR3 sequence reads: CASSEAFQGPYGYTF. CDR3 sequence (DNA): TGTGCCAGCAGTGAGGCGTTCCAGGGTCCATATGGCTACACCTTC.

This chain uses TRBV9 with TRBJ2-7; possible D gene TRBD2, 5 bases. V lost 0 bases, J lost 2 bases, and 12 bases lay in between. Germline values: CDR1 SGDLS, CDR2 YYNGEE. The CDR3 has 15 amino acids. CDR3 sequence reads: CASSVGAEAAYEQYF. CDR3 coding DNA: TGTGCCAGCAGCGTAGGGGCGGAAGCGGCCTACGAGCAGTACTTC.